This T cell receptor (beta chain) was captured by sequencing in a study of blood T cell repertoires in COVID-19. For the study at large: PBMCs, B-cell-depleted T cells, or T cells were the source of the cDNA or gDNA that made up the material.

Assay: immunoSEQ multiplex PCR; the TCRdb copy retains only in-frame clones and omits some. The profile shows over 400,000 clones, approximately 90% of them singletons. Unmatched junction bases numbered 7, after V lost 4 bases and J lost 4 bases. In germline, CDR1 is SGHDT, CDR2 YYEEEE. The CDR3 extends over 15 amino acids. Source material: peripheral blood. The V gene is TRBV5-6, the J gene TRBJ2-5, with 10 bases that match TRBD1. This clonotype was sampled from a young woman with active or convalescent COVID-19. The CDR3, as DNA: TGTGCCAGCAGCGCCGGGACAGGGGAACGAGAGACCCAGTACTTC. Translation gives CASSAGTGERETQYF.